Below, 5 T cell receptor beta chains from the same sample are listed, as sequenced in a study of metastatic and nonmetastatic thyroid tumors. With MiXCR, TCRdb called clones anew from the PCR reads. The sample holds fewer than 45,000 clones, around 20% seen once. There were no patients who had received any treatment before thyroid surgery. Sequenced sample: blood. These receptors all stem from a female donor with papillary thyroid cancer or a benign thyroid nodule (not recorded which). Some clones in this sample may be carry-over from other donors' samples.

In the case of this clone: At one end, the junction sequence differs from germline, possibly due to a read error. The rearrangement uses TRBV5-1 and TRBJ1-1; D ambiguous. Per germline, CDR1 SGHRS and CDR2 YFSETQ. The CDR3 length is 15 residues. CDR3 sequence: CASSLVPLGNTEASF. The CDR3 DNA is TGCGCCAGCAGCTTGGTACCCCTCGGCAACACTGAAGCTTCCTTT.

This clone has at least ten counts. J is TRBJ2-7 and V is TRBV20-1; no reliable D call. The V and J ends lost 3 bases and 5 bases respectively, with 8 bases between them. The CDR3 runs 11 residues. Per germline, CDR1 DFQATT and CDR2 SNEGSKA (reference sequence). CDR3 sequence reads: CSASDVNEQYF. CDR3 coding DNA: TGCAGTGCTAGTGATGTGAACGAGCAGTACTTC.

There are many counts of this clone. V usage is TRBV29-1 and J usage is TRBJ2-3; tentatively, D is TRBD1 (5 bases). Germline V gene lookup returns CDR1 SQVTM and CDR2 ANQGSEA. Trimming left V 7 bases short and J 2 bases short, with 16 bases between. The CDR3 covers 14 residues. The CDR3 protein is CSAQGAGHTDTQYF. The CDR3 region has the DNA TGCAGCGCTCAAGGGGCCGGCCACACAGATACGCAGTATTTT.

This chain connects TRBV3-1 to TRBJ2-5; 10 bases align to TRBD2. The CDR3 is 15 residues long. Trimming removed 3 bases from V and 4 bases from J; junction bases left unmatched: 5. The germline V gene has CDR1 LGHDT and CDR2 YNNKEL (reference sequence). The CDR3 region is CASSQTIAGGETQYF. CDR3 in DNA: TGTGCCAGCAGCCAGACAATAGCGGGAGGAGAGACCCAGTACTTC.

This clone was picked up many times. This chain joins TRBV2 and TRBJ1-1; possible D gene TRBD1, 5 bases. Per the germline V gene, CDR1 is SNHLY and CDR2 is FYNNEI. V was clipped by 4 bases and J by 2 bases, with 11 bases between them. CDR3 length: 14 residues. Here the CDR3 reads CASSGGTDNTEAFF. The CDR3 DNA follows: TGTGCCAGCAGTGGAGGGACGGATAACACTGAAGCTTTCTTT.